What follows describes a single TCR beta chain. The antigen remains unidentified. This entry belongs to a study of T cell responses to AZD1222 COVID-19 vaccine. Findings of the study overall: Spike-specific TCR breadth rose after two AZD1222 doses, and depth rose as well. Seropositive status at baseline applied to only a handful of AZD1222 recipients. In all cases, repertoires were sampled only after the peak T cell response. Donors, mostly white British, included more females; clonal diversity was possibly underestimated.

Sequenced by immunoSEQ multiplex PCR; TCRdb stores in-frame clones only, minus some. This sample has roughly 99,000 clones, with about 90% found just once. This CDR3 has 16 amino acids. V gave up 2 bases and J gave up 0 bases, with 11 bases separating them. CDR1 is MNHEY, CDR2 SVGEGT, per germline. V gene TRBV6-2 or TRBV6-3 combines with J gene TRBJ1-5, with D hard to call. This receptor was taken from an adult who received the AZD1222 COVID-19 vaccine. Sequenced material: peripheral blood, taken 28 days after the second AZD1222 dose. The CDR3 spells CASSYPISTSNQPQHF. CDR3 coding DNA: TGTGCCAGCAGTTACCCGATTTCTACTAGCAATCAGCCCCAGCATTTT.